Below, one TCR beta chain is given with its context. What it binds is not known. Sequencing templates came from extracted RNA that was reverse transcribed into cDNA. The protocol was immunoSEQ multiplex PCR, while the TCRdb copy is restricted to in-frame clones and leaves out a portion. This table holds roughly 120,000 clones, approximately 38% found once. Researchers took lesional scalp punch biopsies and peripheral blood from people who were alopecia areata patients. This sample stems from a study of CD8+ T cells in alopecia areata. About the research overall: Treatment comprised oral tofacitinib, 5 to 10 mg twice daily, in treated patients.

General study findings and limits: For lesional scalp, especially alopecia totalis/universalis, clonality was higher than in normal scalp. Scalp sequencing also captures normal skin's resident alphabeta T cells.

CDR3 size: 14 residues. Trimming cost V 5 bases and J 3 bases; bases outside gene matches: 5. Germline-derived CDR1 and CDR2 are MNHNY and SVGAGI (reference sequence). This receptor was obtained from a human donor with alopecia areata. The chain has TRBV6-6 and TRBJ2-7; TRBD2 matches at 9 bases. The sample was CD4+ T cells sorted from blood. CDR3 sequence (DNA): TGTGCCAGCAGTCTAGCGGGATCTATCTACGAGCAGTACTTC. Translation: CASSLAGSIYEQYF.